The following is a T cell receptor beta chain sequence with its context. Original data processing: Scientists estimated how many nucleated cells there were by amplifying reference gene primers. Produced via immunoSEQ multiplex PCR; TCRdb's table is partial and in-frame only. V and J calls plus clone size are reproduced from that table; the DNA served to infer D and trimming. The sample includes 150,000 to 200,000 clones, less than 85% of them seen just once. This CDR3 region has 16 residues. V trimming: 5 bases; J trimming: 3 bases; junction bases outside the gene matches: 6. From germline, CDR1 is SGHTA and CDR2 FQGTGA. These data are taken from a study of blood T cell repertoires in COVID-19. Across the study: Material from acute and convalescent COVID-19 was sourced from the United States, Italy and Spain.

Material: PBMCs or T cells enriched from blood (not recorded which). This sequence was found in a man aged 55 to 70 who had recovered from COVID-19. This sequence joins TRBV7-3 and TRBJ2-2; the match to TRBD2 covers 10 bases. This CDR3 is CASSLSSGGHTGELFF. The DNA of the CDR3 is TGTGCCAGCAGCCTTTCTAGCGGGGGTCACACCGGGGAGCTGTTTTTT.